This T cell receptor beta chain was obtained from a study of T cells after yellow fever vaccination. Researchers made TCR cDNA using 5'RACE template switching, and this step added a universal primer site and UMIs. One entry per CDR3 protein, called by TCRdb with MiXCR from the 5' RACE reads. In the table there are about 74,000 distinct CDR3 sequences, about 6.6% of which are singletons. Study outcomes and limitations: FACS-sorted repertoires might harbor abundant contaminating clonotypes from the bulk population. Relatively few clonotypes were ones that appeared in both CD4 and CD8 compartments. Most primary-vaccination clones reappeared after the booster (96% CD4, around 88% CD8).

As concerns this clonotype: Its target is not known.

This receptor was obtained from a man between 18 and 35 years old who received the YFV17D yellow fever vaccine. The input for sequencing was CD8+ T cells sorted from PBMCs, taken around 5 days after the first yellow fever vaccination.

In DNA form, the CDR3 reads TGTGCCAGCAGGAAGGGGACTAGCGGGGGAGAGACCCAGTACTTC. Translation gives CASRKGTSGGETQYF. The chain carries TRBV2 and TRBJ2-5, with 14 bases lining up with TRBD2. The CDR3 contains 15 residues. Trimming took 6 bases from V and 4 from J; bases not matched to a gene: 4. Germline V gene sequence: CDR1 SNHLY, CDR2 FYNNEI.